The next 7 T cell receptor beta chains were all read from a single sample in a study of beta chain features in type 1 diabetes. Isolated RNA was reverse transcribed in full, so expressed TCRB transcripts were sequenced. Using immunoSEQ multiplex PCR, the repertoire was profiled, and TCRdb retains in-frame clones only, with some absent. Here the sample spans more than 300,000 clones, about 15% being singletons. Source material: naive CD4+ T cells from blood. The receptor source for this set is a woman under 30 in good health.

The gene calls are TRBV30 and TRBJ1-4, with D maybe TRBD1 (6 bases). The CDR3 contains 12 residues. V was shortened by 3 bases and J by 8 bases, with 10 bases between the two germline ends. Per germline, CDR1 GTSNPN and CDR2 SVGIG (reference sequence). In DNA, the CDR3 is TGTGCCTGGAGGGACAGAGGCGAAAAACTGTTTTTT. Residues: CAWRDRGEKLFF. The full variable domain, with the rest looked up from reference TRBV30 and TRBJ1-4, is SQTIHQWPATLVQPVGSPLSLECTVEGTSNPNLYWYRQAAGRGLQLLFYSVGIGQISSEVPQNLSASRPQDRQFILSSKKLLLSDSGFYLCAWRDRGEKLFFGSGTQLSVL.

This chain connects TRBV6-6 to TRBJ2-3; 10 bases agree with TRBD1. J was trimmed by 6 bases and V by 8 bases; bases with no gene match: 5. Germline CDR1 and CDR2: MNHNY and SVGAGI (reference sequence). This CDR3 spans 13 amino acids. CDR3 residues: CASLTGGRDTQYF. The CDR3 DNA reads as TGTGCCAGCCTGACAGGGGGCCGTGATACGCAGTATTTT.

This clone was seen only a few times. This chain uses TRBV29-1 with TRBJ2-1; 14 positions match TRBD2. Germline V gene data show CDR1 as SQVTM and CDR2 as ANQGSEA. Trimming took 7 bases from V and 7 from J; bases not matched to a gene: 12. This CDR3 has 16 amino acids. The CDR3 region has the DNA TGCAGCGGACTTCGGACTAGCGGGGGGAGAGGGAATGAGCAGTTCTTC. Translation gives CSGLRTSGGRGNEQFF.

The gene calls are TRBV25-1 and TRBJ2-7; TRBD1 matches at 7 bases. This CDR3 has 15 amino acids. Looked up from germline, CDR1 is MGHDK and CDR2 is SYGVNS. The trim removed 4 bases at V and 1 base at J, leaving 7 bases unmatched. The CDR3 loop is CASSVRTGESYEQYF. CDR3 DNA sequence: TGTGCCAGCAGTGTTAGAACAGGGGAGTCCTACGAGCAGTACTTC.

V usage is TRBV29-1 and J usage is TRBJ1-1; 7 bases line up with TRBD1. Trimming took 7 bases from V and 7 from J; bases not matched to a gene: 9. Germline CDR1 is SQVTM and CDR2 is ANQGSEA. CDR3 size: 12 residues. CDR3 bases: TGCAGCGCAGACAGGGATGGAAATGAAGCTTTCTTT. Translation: CSADRDGNEAFF.

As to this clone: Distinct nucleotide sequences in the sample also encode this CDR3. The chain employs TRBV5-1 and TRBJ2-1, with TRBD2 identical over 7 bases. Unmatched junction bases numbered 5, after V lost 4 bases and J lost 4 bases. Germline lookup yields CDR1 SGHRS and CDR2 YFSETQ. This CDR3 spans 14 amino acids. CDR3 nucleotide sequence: TGCGCCAGCAGCCCCGGGACTACGTACAATGAGCAGTTCTTC. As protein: CASSPGTTYNEQFF.

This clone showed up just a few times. DNA of the CDR3: TGCAGCGTCGGTGCGGATTCAACAGATACGCAGTATTTT. As protein: CSVGADSTDTQYF. The chain has TRBV29-1 and TRBJ2-3; D ambiguous. V shed 6 bases and J shed 3 bases, with 13 bases lying between them. Germline values: CDR1 SQVTM, CDR2 ANQGSEA. CDR3 length: 13 amino acids.